Included here is one T cell receptor (beta chain) sequence, with context. This receptor's antigen is unknown. The sample holds no much larger clone one base away, and base qualities are not on file. The CDR3 goes from the cysteine to the phenylalanine over 14 residues. Here the CDR3 DNA is all that survives: 42 bases in frame from base 1. In the germline V gene, CDR1 corresponds to SGHRS and CDR2 to YFSETQ. The germline ends are 12 bases apart after V is trimmed by 3 bases and J by 3 bases. This entry belongs to a study of shared clonotypes between healthy human individuals (TCRdb year 2020). Some background on the complete study: Two women and a few men aged 18 to 49 years were included in the cohort. For each donor, CD4 naive and CD4 memory were each given three plates, CD8 naive was given two plates, and CD8 memory was given one plate. To estimate repertoire size and how much clonotypes are shared between individuals, the study performed deep sequencing of blood TCR repertoires from 4 to 6 healthy adults. Different laboratories and diverse techniques were used to prepare libraries and sequence TCR repertoires, to increase sequencing depth and limit assay-specific biases. Per donor, leukapheresis produced somewhere between about 0.8 and 9 billion PBMCs. What the research found in general, with its limitations: Sampling was restricted to blood, and TCR repertoires in tissues likely differ from the TCR repertoires found in blood. The small number of donors limited the genetic and exposure-history diversity represented. Rarefaction of sorted-subset datasets indicated incomplete sequencing despite the large sequencing depth. Based on pairwise subsampling, the degree of clonotype sharing among donors was expected to be affected by sequencing depth. Estimated clonotype richness was generally larger for naive than for memory subsets. About 5% of naive CD4, 3% to 4% of naive CD8, roughly 2.4% of memory CD4, and approximately 0.39% of memory CD8 clonotypes were shared across a few donors. Higher generation probabilities were observed for clonotypes shared by all four sorted-subset donors than for non-shared clonotypes.

Using the deep immunoSEQ assay, multiplex PCR amplified TCR CDR3 regions from genomic DNA. For each cell subset, the extracted genomic DNA was distributed evenly across all wells of several immunoSEQ 96-well plates, and each plate served as one replicate. For sorted subsets, each replicate PCR was loaded with approximately 0.2 ug genomic DNA, equivalent to about 33,000 T cell genomes. Purified libraries were quantified with a Qubit 3.0 fluorometer, sized on a Bioanalyzer 2100, and re-quantified with the KAPA Library Quantification kit. Each immunoSEQ 96-well plate was sequenced on its own single-read 150-cycle Illumina NextSeq 550 flow cell. Turning to the authors' computational methods: The immunoSEQ output contained only junctional sequences without quality scores, so filtering could not match that applied to full-length reads. To assign V/J genes and CDR3, sequences were annotated using PyIR, a Python wrapper for IgBLAST v1.9, with IMGT germline references. Reads with weak V/J assignments (E-value above 1e-6), missing CDR3, stop codons, out-of-frame junctions, or ambiguous translated residues were removed. V3J clonotypes were defined by identical inferred V gene, J gene, and CDR3 amino acid sequence. Percentage overlap between repertoires was computed as shared unique clonotypes divided by the size of the smaller repertoire. Three approaches were used to assess repertoire richness: RTK rarefaction, the Chao1 estimator, and Recon v2.1 estimates of unobserved clonotypes. OLGA was used to compute generation probabilities for all TCRbeta clonotypes that the gDNA method yielded from several donors. TCRdb mirrors the immuneACCESS table, restricted to in-frame sequences. Some clones are absent from its copies; in checked studies, under half trace to an unresolved V gene, and the reason for the others is unknown. The V and J calls and clone size were taken over from that table, and D and trimming were inferred from the DNA. The sample profile shows 2 million to 2.5 million clones; 90% to 95% of them were found once. The ten top clones hold approximately 0.35% of the sample.

Donors were healthy HIV-negative adults with no recently reported acute infections or vaccinations. All donors were Caucasian adults living in Nashville, Tennessee, USA. CD4+ T cells were enriched by magnetic negative selection, after which naive cells were positively selected on CD45RA and the negative fraction was taken as the memory subset. Blood was obtained by leukapheresis, after which PBMCs were separated by Ficoll-Histopaque density gradient centrifugation and cryopreserved in liquid nitrogen vapor phase. Analytical flow cytometry was used to check the purity and quantity of each magnetically sorted T cell population. Each sorted fraction had its genomic DNA isolated and then quantified by UV absorbance on a Nanodrop 2000c.

The TCR sequence derives from a young man in good health. Some clones in this sample may be carry-over from other donors' samples. The sample comprised naive CD4+ T cells from PBMCs. The cell subset or site label of this sample denotes: CD45RA+ positively selected. The chain is encoded by TRBV5-1 joined to TRBJ2-5; possibly the D gene is TRBD2, per 5 matching bases. The DNA is TGCGCCAGCAGCTACATGATGAGGGAAGAGACCCAGTACTTC. Translated, this is CASSYMMREETQYF.